A selection of T cell receptor beta chains follows, all from one sample in a study of Graves' ophthalmopathy and Graves' hyperthyroidism. TCRdb processed the multiplex PCR reads anew with MiXCR; each CDR3 protein has one entry. This repertoire shows roughly 1.1 million distinct CDR3 sequences, about two fifths found once; its top ten account for around 10%. Input material: peripheral blood or thyroid tissue (not recorded which). All receptors come from an adult man with Graves' hyperthyroidism. Each CDR3 is given with its conserved first and last residue. A D gene is named only where the DNA matches it firmly. Size tells how often a clone was seen (once, few, many) or the class of an expanded clone, and some rows leave it out.

TRBD2,TRBV12-3/TRBV12-4,few,TRBJ2-2,CASIWTSGRSGELFF,TGTGCCAGCATCTGGACTAGCGGGAGGTCCGGGGAGCTGTTTTTT
NA,TRBV2,NA,TRBJ2-1,CASSIGYNEQFF,TGTGCCAGTAGTATTGGTTACAATGAGCAGTTCTTC
TRBD2,TRBV11-2,NA,TRBJ2-7,CASSLNAGDYEQYF,TGTGCCAGCAGCCTCAATGCGGGGGACTACGAGCAGTACTTC
TRBD2,TRBV7-6,few,TRBJ2-7,CASSLKLAGGPYEQYF,TGTGCCAGCAGCTTAAAACTAGCGGGGGGGCCCTACGAGCAGTACTTC
TRBD2,TRBV20-1,many,TRBJ2-7,CSARRGLAGGEQYF,TGCAGTGCCCGTCGGGGTCTAGCGGGAGGTGAGCAGTACTTC
NA,TRBV14,few,TRBJ1-6,CASSSDGGSHNSPLHF,TGTGCCAGCAGCTCGGACGGCGGCTCCCATAATTCACCCCTCCACTTT
NA,TRBV7-2,NA,TRBJ1-6,CASSFQGHGNNSPLHF,TGTGCCAGCAGTTTCCAGGGACACGGCAATAATTCACCCCTCCACTTT
NA,TRBV4-1,NA,TRBJ1-6,CASSHPQGENSPLHF,TGCGCCAGCAGCCACCCACAAGGGGAAAATTCACCCCTCCACTTT
TRBD2,TRBV10-2,NA,TRBJ2-1,CASTPSGGAYEQFF,TGCGCCAGCACTCCTAGCGGGGGGGCATATGAGCAGTTCTTC
NA,TRBV7-8,many,TRBJ2-7,CASRKSYEQYF,TGTGCCAGCAGAAAGAGTTACGAGCAGTACTTC
NA,TRBV6-6,NA,TRBJ2-7,CAGSYQDSYEQYF,TGTGCCGGCAGTTACCAGGACTCCTACGAGCAGTACTTC
NA,TRBV7-2,NA,TRBJ2-7,CASSSHWSSYEQYF,TGTGCCAGCAGTTCCCACTGGAGCTCCTACGAGCAGTACTTC
TRBD2,TRBV9,NA,TRBJ2-5,CASSQIPLAGEETQYF,TGTGCCAGCAGCCAAATCCCACTAGCGGGAGAAGAGACCCAGTACTTC
TRBD1,TRBV10-2,NA,TRBJ1-5,CASRQDRDNQPQHF,TGCGCCAGCCGTCAGGACAGGGACAATCAGCCCCAGCATTTT
NA,TRBV15,many,TRBJ1-2,CATSLSTGNYGYTF,TGTGCCACCAGCTTATCGACAGGAAACTATGGCTACACCTTC
NA,TRBV5-1,NA,TRBJ2-2,CASSQDVWGVELFF,TGCGCCAGCAGCCAAGATGTTTGGGGTGTGGAGCTGTTTTTT
NA,TRBV6-5,NA,TRBJ1-5,CASSPGRGITQHF,TGTGCCAGCAGTCCCGGAAGGGGCATCACCCAGCATTTT
NA,TRBV12-3/TRBV12-4,NA,TRBJ2-5,CASSPGVMETQYF,TGTGCCAGCAGTCCGGGAGTGATGGAGACCCAGTACTTC
TRBD1,TRBV5-4,NA,TRBJ2-7,CASSSKGQITYEQYF,TGTGCCAGCAGCTCAAAGGGACAGATAACCTACGAGCAGTACTTC
NA,TRBV7-9,many,TRBJ1-4,CASLQTGKLFF,TGTGCCAGCCTTCAGACCGGAAAACTGTTTTTT
TRBD2,TRBV7-3,few,TRBJ2-7,CASSPQGGLAGTSYEQYF,TGTGCCAGCAGCCCACAAGGAGGACTAGCGGGAACCTCCTACGAGCAGTACTTC
TRBD1,TRBV5-4,NA,TRBJ1-1,CASVQGPDTESFF,TGTGCCAGCGTACAGGGGCCTGACACTGAATCTTTCTTT
NA,TRBV5-1,few,TRBJ1-2,CASSLGGGQGTQSNYGYTF,TGCGCCAGCAGCCTAGGAGGTGGGCAGGGGACCCAGTCTAACTATGGCTACACCTTC
TRBD1,TRBV6-6,few,TRBJ1-5,CATKSDRVGQPQHF,TGTGCCACTAAATCGGACAGGGTGGGTCAGCCCCAGCATTTT
NA,TRBV30,NA,TRBJ1-2,CAWGPGGYGYTF,TGTGCCTGGGGGCCGGGGGGATATGGCTACACCTTC
NA,TRBV11-2,NA,TRBJ1-3,CASIRGGTIYF,TGTGCCAGCATCCGCGGGGGCACCATATATTTT
NA,TRBV14,many,TRBJ1-2,CASSPRMGVSYGYTF,TGTGCCAGCAGCCCTCGAATGGGCGTATCCTATGGCTACACCTTC
TRBD1,TRBV15,NA,TRBJ1-1,CATSKGTAPNTEAFF,TGTGCCACCAGCAAGGGGACAGCACCTAACACTGAAGCTTTCTTT
NA,TRBV29-1,few,TRBJ1-1,CSARPVTEAFF,TGCAGCGCCAGACCGGTGACTGAAGCTTTCTTT
TRBD1,TRBV11-3,few,TRBJ1-3,CASRLQGAYGNTIYF,TGTGCCAGCAGATTACAGGGGGCTTACGGAAACACCATATATTTT
NA,TRBV5-6,few,TRBJ2-5,CASSYDIRKETQYF,TGTGCCAGCAGCTACGACATCCGTAAAGAGACCCAGTACTTC
NA,TRBV4-3,few,TRBJ2-7,CASSQDTWLAYEQYF,TGCGCCAGCAGCCAAGATACATGGCTGGCCTACGAGCAGTACTTC
TRBD1,TRBV9,NA,TRBJ1-2,CASSVSGGCIF,TGTGCCAGCAGCGTATCAGGGGGATGCATCTTC
NA,TRBV19,once,TRBJ1-5,CVSNLGQYNQPQHF,TGTGTCAGCAACCTAGGACAGTACAATCAGCCCCAGCATTTT
NA,TRBV14,many,TRBJ2-5,CASSSGLRVVETQYF,TGTGCCAGCAGCTCGGGACTTCGAGTTGTCGAGACCCAGTACTTC
TRBD2,TRBV12-3/TRBV12-4,few,TRBJ2-7,CASRYSGRAGEQYF,TGTGCCAGCAGATATAGCGGGAGGGCTGGCGAGCAGTACTTC
NA,TRBV12-3/TRBV12-4,many,TRBJ1-2,CASRYQGTRNYGYTF,TGTGCCAGCAGATATCAGGGGACCCGAAACTATGGCTACACCTTC
TRBD1,TRBV5-5,NA,TRBJ1-3,CASSWDSPSSGNTIYF,TGTGCCAGCAGCTGGGACAGCCCGAGCTCTGGAAACACCATATATTTT
NA,TRBV19,NA,TRBJ1-1,CASSIAAQGWTEAFF,TGTGCCAGTAGTATAGCCGCTCAGGGTTGGACTGAAGCTTTCTTT
NA,TRBV7-3,many,TRBJ2-2,CASSRGLPPGELFF,TGTGCCAGCAGCCGGGGACTCCCTCCCGGGGAGCTGTTTTTT
NA,TRBV10-3,NA,TRBJ1-2,CASMRGGGYGYTF,TGTGCTAGCATGAGGGGGGGCGGTTATGGCTACACCTTC
NA,TRBV4-2,few,TRBJ2-7,CASSNRETSSYEQYF,TGTGCCAGCAGCAACCGGGAGACAAGCTCCTACGAGCAGTACTTC